The present T cell receptor (beta chain) was sequenced within a study of T cell repertoires in cytomegalovirus infection. At the level of the study: It was recently identified HLA-C-restricted and well-studied HLA-B-restricted CMV epitopes that the study used. CMV infection and matching HLA type were both indicated by public TCR beta signatures.

Note on this clonotype: Its antigen is not known.

TCRdb re-called the reads with MiXCR, one entry per CDR3 protein. Found here are some 500,000 distinct CDR3 sequences, 30% to 40% of them singletons; the top ten hold 15% to 20%. The study, taken as a whole, reports: Dominating the ex vivo response were HLA-C-restricted CMV-specific TCR beta clonotypes. Carriers of CMV and the relevant HLA type were discriminated by public TCR beta frequency.

This CDR3 has 16 amino acids. Trimming cost V 6 bases and J 1 base, with 21 bases left between them. The germline CDR1 and CDR2 sequences are DFQATT and SNEGSKA (reference sequence). Source: cultured PBMCs, taken from culture after CMV antigen stimulation. This TCR derives from a human donor in good health (CMV status not recorded). Some clones in this sample may be carry-over from other donors' samples. The chain uses TRBV20-1 and TRBJ1-1; no clear D gene. The CDR3 nucleotides read TGCAGTGCCCGTCTAGGGATCGGGTCGGGGAACACTGAAGCTTTCTTT. Encoded protein: CSARLGIGSGNTEAFF.